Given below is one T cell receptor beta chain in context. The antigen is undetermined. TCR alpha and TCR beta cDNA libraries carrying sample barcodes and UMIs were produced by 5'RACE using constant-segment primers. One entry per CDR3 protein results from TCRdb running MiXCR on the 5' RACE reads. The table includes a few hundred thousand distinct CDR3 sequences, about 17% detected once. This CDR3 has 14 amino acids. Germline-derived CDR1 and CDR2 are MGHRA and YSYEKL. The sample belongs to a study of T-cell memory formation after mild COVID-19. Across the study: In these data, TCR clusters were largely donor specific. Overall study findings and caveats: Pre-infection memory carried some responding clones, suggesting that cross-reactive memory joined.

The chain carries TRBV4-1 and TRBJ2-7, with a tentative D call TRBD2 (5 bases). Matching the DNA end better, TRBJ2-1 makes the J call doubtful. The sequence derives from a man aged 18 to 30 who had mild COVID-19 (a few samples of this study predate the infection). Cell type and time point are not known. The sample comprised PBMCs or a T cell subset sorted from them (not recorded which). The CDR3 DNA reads TGCGCCAGCAGCCGGGGTGAGGTTGACTACGAGCAGTTCTTC. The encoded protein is CASSRGEVDYEQFF.